A selection of T cell receptor beta chains follows, all from one sample in a study of HIV-infected children after antiretroviral therapy interruption. Each CDR3 protein gets one entry after TCRdb re-called the 3' RACE reads with MiXCR. The profile shows approximately 95,000 distinct CDR3 sequences, 6.9% of them singletons. Sequenced here: CD45RA+ CD4+ T cells from PBMCs, pooled from several time points, sampled from a donor given antiretroviral therapy, either interrupted or continuous. All receptors come from a pool of human donors with HIV. The CDR3 runs from the conserved cysteine through the conserved F or W. Fields, in order: J gene, V gene, clone size, D gene, CDR3 protein, CDR3 DNA. The D gene is left open where the match is weak. Clone size is given for some rows only: seen once, a few or many times, or a class if the clone is expanded.

TRBJ1-1	TRBV10-1	few	TRBD1	CASSENRGTGVTEAFF	TGCGCCAGCAGTGAGAATCGGGGGACAGGGGTGACTGAAGCTTTCTTT
TRBJ2-5	TRBV20-1	once	NA	CSAPVGQETQYF	TGCAGTGCACCAGTTGGGCAAGAGACCCAGTACTTC
TRBJ2-2	TRBV7-2	NA	NA	CASSLHRPGELFF	TGTGCCAGCAGCTTACATCGCCCCGGGGAGCTGTTTTTT
TRBJ2-1	TRBV7-9	many	NA	CASSQGTGAYNEQFF	TGTGCCAGCAGCCAAGGCACGGGGGCTTACAATGAGCAGTTCTTC
TRBJ2-2	TRBV12-3/TRBV12-4	many	NA	CASSSYPGELFF	TGTGCCAGCAGTTCCTATCCCGGGGAGCTGTTTTTT
TRBJ1-2	TRBV27	many	TRBD1	CASSPRGRPFYGYTF	TGTGCCAGCAGTCCGAGGGGGCGCCCCTTCTATGGCTACACCTTC
TRBJ2-7	TRBV4-2	NA	TRBD1	CASTHRGVYEQYF	TGTGCCAGCACCCACAGGGGAGTGTACGAGCAGTACTTC
TRBJ2-7	TRBV12-3/TRBV12-4	many	NA	CASRDWGDEQYF	TGTGCAAGCAGGGACTGGGGGGATGAACAGTACTTC
TRBJ1-2	TRBV15	many	TRBD1	CATSRTRDRVYGYTF	TGTGCCACCAGCAGAACCCGGGACAGGGTCTATGGCTACACCTTC
TRBJ1-5	TRBV5-5	many	TRBD1	CASSQIGDRPNQPQHF	TGTGCCAGCAGCCAAATCGGGGACAGGCCCAATCAGCCCCAGCATTTT